This T cell receptor beta chain was identified during a study of CD8+ T cells in alopecia areata. Across the study: Severity was scored as percentage of affected scalp area in treated patients.

Study-wide results and limits: A large proportion of expanded lesional clones were detected persisting in scalp and blood during tofacitinib. Greater clonality was observed in lesional scalp samples, especially alopecia totalis/universalis, versus normal scalp.

Treatment reported: oral pan-JAK inhibitor, 5-10 mg twice daily. PBMCs were stained for CD3, CD4 and CD8, and CD4+ and CD8+ T cells were sorted. V shed 4 bases and J 6 bases; nucleotides not matched to a gene: 6. Germline values: CDR1 SGHRS, CDR2 YFSETQ. The CDR3 loop spans 14 amino acids. Turning to this clone: Its antigen is unidentified.

It was cDNA, reverse transcribed from extracted RNA, that served as the sequencing template. Clones were read by immunoSEQ multiplex PCR, and TCRdb kept only the in-frame ones, dropping some. The sample has over 150,000 clones; 60% to 75% are singletons. The clonotype was recovered from a human donor with alopecia areata. This sequence joins TRBV5-1 and TRBJ1-5, with 8 nucleotides matching TRBD1. This specimen consisted of CD4+ T cells sorted from blood, obtained at week 24, from a patient treated with tofacitinib. The CDR3 is CASSPQGAGQPQHF. The CDR3 nucleotides read TGCGCCAGCAGCCCCCAGGGGGCGGGTCAGCCCCAGCATTTT.